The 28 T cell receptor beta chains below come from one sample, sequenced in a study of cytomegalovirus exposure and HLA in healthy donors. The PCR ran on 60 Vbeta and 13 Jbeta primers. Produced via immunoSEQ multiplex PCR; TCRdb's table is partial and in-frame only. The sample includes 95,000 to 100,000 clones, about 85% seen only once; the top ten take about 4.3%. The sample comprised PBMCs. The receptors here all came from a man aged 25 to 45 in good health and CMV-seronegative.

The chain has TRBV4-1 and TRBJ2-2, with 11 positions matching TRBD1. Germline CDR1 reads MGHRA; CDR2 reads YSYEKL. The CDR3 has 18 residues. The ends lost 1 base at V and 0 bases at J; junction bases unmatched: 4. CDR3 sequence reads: CASSQGGGQGANTGELFF. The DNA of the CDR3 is TGCGCCAGCAGCCAAGGCGGGGGACAGGGGGCGAACACCGGGGAGCTGTTTTTT.

CDR3 bases: TGTGCCAGCAGTTTAATAGGACAGGGGGCAGATACGCAGTATTTT. Protein: CASSLIGQGADTQYF. The chain couples TRBV27 to TRBJ2-3; TRBD1 aligns across 10 bases. This CDR3 comprises 15 residues. Germline CDR1 is MNHEY and CDR2 is SMNVEV (reference sequence). J was trimmed by 4 bases and V by 2 bases; bases with no gene match: 3.

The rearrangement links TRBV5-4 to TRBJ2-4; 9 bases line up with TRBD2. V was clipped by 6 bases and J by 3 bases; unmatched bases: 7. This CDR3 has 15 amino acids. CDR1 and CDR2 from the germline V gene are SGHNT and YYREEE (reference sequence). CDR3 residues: CASTDSGGLKNIQYF. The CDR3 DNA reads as TGTGCCAGCACCGATAGCGGGGGCCTCAAAAACATTCAGTACTTC. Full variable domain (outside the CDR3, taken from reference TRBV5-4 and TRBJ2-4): ETGVTQSPTHLIKTRGQQVTLRCSSQSGHNTVSWYQQALGQGPQFIFQYYREEENGRGNFPPRFSGLQFPNYSSELNVNALELDDSALYLCASTDSGGLKNIQYFGAGTRLSVL.

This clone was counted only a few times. The CDR3 reads CAWSRLAGRRGNIQYF. In nucleotides, the CDR3 is TGTGCCTGGAGTCGTTTAGCGGGACGGAGGGGGAACATTCAGTACTTC. This chain joins TRBV30 and TRBJ2-4; 8 bases are shared with TRBD2. CDR1 is GTSNPN and CDR2 is SVGIG in the germline V gene (reference sequence). This CDR3 region has 16 residues. V lost 2 bases, J lost 7 bases, and 13 bases stayed unmatched.

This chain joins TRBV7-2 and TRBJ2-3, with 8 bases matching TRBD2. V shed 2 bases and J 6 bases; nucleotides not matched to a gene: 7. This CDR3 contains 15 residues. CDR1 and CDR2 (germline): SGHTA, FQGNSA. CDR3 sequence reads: CASSLSGGQLDTQYF. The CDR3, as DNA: TGTGCCAGCAGCTTAAGCGGGGGCCAATTGGATACGCAGTATTTT.

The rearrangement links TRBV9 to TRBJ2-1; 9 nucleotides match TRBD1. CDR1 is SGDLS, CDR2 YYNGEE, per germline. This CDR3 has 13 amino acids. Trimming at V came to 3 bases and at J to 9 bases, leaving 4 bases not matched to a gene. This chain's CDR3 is CASSDWTGVEQFF. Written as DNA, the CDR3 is TGTGCCAGCAGCGACTGGACAGGGGTTGAGCAGTTCTTC.

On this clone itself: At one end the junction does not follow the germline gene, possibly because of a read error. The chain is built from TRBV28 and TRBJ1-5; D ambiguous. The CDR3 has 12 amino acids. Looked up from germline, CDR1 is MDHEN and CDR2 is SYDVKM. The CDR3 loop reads CYEGGTSQPQHF. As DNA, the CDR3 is TGCTATGAGGGAGGCACAAGTCAGCCCCAGCATTTT.

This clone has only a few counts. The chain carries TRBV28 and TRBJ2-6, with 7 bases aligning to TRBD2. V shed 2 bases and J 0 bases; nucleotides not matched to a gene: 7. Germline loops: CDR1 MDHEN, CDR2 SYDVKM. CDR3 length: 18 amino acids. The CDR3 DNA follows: TGTGCCAGCAGTTTAATGGGGGGGTCAAGCTCTGGGGCCAACGTCCTGACTTTC. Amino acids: CASSLMGGSSSGANVLTF.

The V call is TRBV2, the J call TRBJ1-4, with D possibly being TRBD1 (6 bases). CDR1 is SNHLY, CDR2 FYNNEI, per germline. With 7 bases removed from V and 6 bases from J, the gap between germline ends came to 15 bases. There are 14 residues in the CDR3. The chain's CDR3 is CASKRTGNDEKLFF. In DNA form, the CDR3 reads TGTGCCAGCAAGAGAACAGGGAACGATGAAAAACTGTTTTTT.

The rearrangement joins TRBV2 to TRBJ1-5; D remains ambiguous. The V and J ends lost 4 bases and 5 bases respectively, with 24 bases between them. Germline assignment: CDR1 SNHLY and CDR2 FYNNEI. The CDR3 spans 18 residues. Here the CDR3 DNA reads TGTGCCAGCAGTGTGGTTATCGTCGGGAACCTCGCGGATCAGCCCCAGCATTTT. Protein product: CASSVVIVGNLADQPQHF.

The CDR3 region is CASSVVNGELFF. In DNA, the CDR3 is TGTGCCAGCAGCGTAGTAAACGGGGAGCTGTTTTTT. V usage is TRBV9 and J usage is TRBJ2-2; unclear D gene. Germline V gene sequence: CDR1 SGDLS, CDR2 YYNGEE. Trimming took off 0 bases at V and 7 bases at J, with 4 bases between the two ends. The CDR3 spans 12 residues.

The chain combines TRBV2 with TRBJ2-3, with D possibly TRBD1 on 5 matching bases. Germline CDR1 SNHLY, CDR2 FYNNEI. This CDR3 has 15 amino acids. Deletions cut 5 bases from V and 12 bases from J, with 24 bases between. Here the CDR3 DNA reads TGTGCCAGCAGTAAAGGGCCAGACCGGCGACAGATTCAGTATTTT. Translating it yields CASSKGPDRRQIQYF. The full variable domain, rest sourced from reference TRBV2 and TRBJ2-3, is EPEVTQTPSHQVTQMGQEVILRCVPISNHLYFYWYRQILGQKVEFLVSFYNNEISEKSEIFDDQFSVERPDGSNFTLKIRSTKLEDSAMYFCASSKGPDRRQIQYFGPGTRLTVL.

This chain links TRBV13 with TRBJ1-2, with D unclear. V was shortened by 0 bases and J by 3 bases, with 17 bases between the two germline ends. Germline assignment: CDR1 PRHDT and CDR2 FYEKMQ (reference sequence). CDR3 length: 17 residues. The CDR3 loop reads CASSLGPKGSGDYGYTF. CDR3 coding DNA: TGTGCCAGCAGCTTAGGCCCGAAAGGCTCAGGCGACTATGGCTACACCTTC.

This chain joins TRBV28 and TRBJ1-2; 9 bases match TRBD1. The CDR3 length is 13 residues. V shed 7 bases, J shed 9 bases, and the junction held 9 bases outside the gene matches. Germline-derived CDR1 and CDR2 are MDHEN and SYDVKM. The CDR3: CASTEGDRDRYTF. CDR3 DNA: TGTGCCAGCACTGAGGGGGACAGGGACCGCTACACCTTC.

CDR3: CASSFWRDTDTQYF. For the CDR3, the DNA is TGTGCCAGCAGTTTTTGGCGGGACACAGATACGCAGTATTTT. This chain uses TRBV27 with TRBJ2-3; D perhaps matches TRBD2 (6 bases). V was trimmed by 3 bases and J by 2 bases, leaving 9 bases between them. Germline CDR1 MNHEY, CDR2 SMNVEV (reference sequence). The CDR3 consists of 14 residues.

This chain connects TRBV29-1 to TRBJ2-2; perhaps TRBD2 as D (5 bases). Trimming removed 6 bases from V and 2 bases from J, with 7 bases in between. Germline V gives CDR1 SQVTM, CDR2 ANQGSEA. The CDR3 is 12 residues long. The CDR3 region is CSVRGNTGELFF. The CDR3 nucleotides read TGCAGCGTCCGGGGAAACACCGGGGAGCTGTTTTTT.

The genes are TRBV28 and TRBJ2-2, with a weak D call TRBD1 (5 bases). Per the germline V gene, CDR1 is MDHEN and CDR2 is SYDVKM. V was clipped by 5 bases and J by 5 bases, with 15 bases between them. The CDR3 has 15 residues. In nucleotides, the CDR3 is TGTGCCAGCAGTATACCCAGGGAAAGAACCGGGGAGCTGTTTTTT. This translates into CASSIPRERTGELFF.

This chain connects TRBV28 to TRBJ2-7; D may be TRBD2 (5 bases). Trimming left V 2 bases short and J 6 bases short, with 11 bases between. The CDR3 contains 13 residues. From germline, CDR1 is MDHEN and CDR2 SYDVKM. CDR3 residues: CASSLLASSEQYF. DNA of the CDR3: TGTGCCAGCAGTTTACTAGCTTCTAGCGAGCAGTACTTC.

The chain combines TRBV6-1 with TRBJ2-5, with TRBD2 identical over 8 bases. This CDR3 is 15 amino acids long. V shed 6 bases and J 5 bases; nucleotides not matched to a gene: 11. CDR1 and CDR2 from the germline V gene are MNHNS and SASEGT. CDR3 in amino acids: CASRTGTRGLETQYF. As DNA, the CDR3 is TGTGCCAGCAGAACCGGGACTAGAGGTTTGGAGACCCAGTACTTC.

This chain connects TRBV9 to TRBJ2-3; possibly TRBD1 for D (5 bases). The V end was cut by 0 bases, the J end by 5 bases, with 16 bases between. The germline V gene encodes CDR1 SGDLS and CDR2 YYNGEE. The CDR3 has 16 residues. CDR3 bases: TGTGCCAGCAGCGTAGGCGCCAGCTCAGGGCAAGATACGCAGTATTTT. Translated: CASSVGASSGQDTQYF.

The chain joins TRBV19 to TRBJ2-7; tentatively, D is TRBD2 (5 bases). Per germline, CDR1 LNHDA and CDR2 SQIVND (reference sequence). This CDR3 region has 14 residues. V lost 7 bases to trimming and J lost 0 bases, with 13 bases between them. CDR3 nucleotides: TGTGCCAGTACTCCCGGAGGCAGCTCCTACGAGCAGTACTTC. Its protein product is CASTPGGSSYEQYF.

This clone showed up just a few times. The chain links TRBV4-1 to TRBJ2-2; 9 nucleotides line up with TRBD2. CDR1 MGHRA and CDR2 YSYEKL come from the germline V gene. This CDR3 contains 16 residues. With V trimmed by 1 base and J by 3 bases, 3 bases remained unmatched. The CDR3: CASSQASGTHTGELFF. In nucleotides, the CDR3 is TGCGCCAGCAGCCAAGCTAGCGGGACACACACCGGGGAGCTGTTTTTT.

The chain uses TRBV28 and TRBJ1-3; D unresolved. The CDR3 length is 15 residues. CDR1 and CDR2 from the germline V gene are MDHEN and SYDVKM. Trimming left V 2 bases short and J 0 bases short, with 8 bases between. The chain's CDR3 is CASSLGENSGNTIYF. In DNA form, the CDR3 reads TGTGCCAGCAGTTTAGGGGAGAACTCTGGAAACACCATATATTTT.

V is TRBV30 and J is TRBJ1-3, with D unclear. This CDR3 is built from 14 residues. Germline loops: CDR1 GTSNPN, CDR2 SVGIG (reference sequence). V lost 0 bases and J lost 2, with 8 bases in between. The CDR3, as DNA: TGTGCCTGGAGTGTGCGAGGGCCTGGAAACACCATATATTTT. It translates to CAWSVRGPGNTIYF.

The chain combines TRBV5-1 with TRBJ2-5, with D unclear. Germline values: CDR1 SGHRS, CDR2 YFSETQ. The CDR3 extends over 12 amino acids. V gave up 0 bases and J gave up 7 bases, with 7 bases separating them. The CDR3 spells CASSLDGVTQYF. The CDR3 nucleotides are TGCGCCAGCAGCTTGGATGGAGTGACCCAGTACTTC.

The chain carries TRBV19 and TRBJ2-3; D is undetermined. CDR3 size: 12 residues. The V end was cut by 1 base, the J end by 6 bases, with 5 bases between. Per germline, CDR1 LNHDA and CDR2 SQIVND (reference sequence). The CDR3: CASSIGPDTQYF. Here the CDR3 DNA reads TGTGCCAGTAGTATAGGGCCCGATACGCAGTATTTT.

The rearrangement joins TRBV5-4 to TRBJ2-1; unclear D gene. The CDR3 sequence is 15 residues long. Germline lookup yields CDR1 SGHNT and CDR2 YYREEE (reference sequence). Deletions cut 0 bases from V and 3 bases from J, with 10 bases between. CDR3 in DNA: TGTGCCAGCAGCTTGGGGCGACTGGTCTACAATGAGCAGTTCTTC. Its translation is CASSLGRLVYNEQFF.

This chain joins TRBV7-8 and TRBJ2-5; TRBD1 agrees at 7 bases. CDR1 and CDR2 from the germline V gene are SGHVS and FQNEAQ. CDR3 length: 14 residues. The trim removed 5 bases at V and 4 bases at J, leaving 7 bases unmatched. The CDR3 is CASSQGGPGETQYF. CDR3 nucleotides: TGTGCCAGCAGCCAAGGGGGCCCGGGAGAGACCCAGTACTTC.